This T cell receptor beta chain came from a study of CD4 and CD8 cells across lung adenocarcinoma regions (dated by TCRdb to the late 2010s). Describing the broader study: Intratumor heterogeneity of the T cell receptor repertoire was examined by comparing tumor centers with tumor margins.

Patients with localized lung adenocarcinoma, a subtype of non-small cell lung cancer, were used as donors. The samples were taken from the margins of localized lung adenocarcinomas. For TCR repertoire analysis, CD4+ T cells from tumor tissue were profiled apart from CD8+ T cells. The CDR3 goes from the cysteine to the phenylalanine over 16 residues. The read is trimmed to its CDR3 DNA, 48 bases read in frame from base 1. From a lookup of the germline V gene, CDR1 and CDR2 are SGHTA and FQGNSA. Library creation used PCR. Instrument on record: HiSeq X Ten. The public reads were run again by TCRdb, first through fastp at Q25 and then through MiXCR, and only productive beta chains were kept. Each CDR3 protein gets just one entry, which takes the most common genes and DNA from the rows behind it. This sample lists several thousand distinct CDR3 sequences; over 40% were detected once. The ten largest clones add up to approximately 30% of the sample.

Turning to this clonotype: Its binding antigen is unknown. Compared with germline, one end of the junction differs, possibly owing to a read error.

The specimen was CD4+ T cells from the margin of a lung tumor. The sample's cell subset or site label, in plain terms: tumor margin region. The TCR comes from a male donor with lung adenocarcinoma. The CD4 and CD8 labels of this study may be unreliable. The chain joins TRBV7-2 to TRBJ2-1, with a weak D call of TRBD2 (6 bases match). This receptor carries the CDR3 CASSLEGGFLGNAQFF. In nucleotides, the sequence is TGTGCCAGCAGCTTAGAGGGAGGTTTCCTCGGGAATGCGCAGTTTTTC.